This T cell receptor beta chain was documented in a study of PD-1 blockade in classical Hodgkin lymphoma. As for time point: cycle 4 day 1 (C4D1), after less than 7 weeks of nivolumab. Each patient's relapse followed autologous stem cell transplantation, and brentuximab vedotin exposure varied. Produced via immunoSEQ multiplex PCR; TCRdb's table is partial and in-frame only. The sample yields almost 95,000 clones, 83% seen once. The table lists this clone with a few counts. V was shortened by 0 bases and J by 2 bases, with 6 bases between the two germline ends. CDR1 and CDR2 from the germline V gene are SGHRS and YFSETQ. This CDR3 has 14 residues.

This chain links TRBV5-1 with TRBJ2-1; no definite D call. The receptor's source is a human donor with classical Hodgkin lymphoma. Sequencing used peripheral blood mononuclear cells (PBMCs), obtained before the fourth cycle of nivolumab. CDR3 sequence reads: CASSLDSPYNEQFF. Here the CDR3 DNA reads TGCGCCAGCAGCTTGGATAGCCCCTACAATGAGCAGTTCTTC.